The entry below describes one T cell receptor beta chain. Its antigen is not known. Generated by immunoSEQ multiplex PCR, the TCRdb table keeps only in-frame clones and is missing some. The data contain 20,000 to 30,000 clones, roughly nine tenths of them seen just once; the ten biggest clones take up about 0.5%. Regarding time point: newly diagnosed, previously untreated cHL patient sample. From thawed PBMCs, CD4+ T cells were purified using magnetic negative selection. Comparator PBMCs were from newly diagnosed, untreated classical Hodgkin lymphoma. These data belong to a study of PD-1 blockade in classical Hodgkin lymphoma. Points from the study as a whole: It was reported that newly diagnosed patients had less baseline TCR diversity than healthy donors. The authors have not defined what causes the repertoire differences, possibly disease activity or prior therapy.

The CDR3 consists of 14 residues. The V gene's germline CDR1 is MRHNA and CDR2 SNTAGT. The V gene lost 5 bases and the J gene lost 5 bases, with 12 bases spanning the gap. The rearrangement uses TRBV6-4 and TRBJ2-2, with D unresolved. The sequencing input was CD4+ T cells from blood. This TCR was sampled from a human donor with classical Hodgkin lymphoma. The CDR3, as DNA: TGTGCCAGCAGTTGGTCCGGCGATACCGGGGAGCTGTTTTTT. This encodes CASSWSGDTGELFF.